This T cell receptor (beta chain) is drawn from a study of metastatic and nonmetastatic thyroid tumors. Study background: The authors compared repertoires across blood and tumor or nodule tissue from malignant and benign thyroid patients.

General study findings and limits: TCR beta diversity was reportedly significantly higher in malignant thyroid tumors than benign nodules, in blood and tumor.

Regarding this clone: Its antigen is as yet unknown.

V was cut by 6 bases and J by 5 bases, with 11 bases left in between. This CDR3 region has 13 residues. No treatment of any kind had been given to any patient before thyroid surgery. Original processing methods: Clinicopathological groups supplied CDR3 differences that were used to build a distant-metastasis classifier for papillary thyroid cancer. From the PCR reads, TCRdb re-called clones with MiXCR. What appears here as the V and J calls and clone size reflects TCRdb's work, not the paper's. The sample shows some 46,000 clones, 20% to 25% of them seen only once. The receptor comes from a male donor with papillary thyroid cancer or a benign thyroid nodule (not recorded which). Some clones in this sample may be carry-over from other donors' samples. The chain joins TRBV12-3 or TRBV12-4 to TRBJ1-5; D is ambiguous. Sequenced input: blood. The CDR3 spells CASSPGNYQPQHF. The CDR3 nucleotides read TGTGCCAGCAGCCCCGGAAACTATCAGCCCCAGCATTTT.